A selection of T cell receptor beta chains follows, all from one sample in a study of shared clonotypes between healthy human individuals. The data were produced by immunoSEQ multiplex PCR, yet TCRdb's version contains in-frame clones alone and is incomplete. The sample contains some 2 million clones, roughly 95% of which appear only once. Sequencing was done on a sample of naive CD4+ T cells sorted from blood. The origin of the receptors is a young man in good health. CDR3s include the opening cysteine and the closing phenylalanine or tryptophan. The order of the fields is J gene, D gene, clone size, V gene, CDR3 protein, CDR3 DNA. The D gene is left open where the match is weak. The size of a clone is reported for some rows only, either as once, few or many, or as a class for expanded clones.

J: TRBJ2-1
D: NA
size: NA
V: TRBV11-2
CDR3: CASSLDLVGGQSEQFF
DNA: TGTGCCAGCAGCTTAGATCTTGTGGGGGGGCAGAGTGAGCAGTTCTTC

J: TRBJ1-4
D: TRBD1
size: NA
V: TRBV4-1
CDR3: CASSQEGRGGEKLFF
DNA: TGCGCCAGCAGCCAAGAAGGCAGGGGGGGTGAAAAACTGTTTTTT

J: TRBJ2-7
D: NA
size: NA
V: TRBV2
CDR3: CASRGGHSYEQYF
DNA: TGTGCCAGCAGGGGGGGCCATTCCTACGAGCAGTACTTC

J: TRBJ2-7
D: TRBD2
size: NA
V: TRBV27
CDR3: CASSSPGLPYEQYF
DNA: TGTGCCAGCAGTTCCCCGGGACTACCTTACGAGCAGTACTTC

J: TRBJ1-2
D: NA
size: NA
V: TRBV27
CDR3: CASSASDRMVGYTF
DNA: TGTGCCAGCAGCGCCTCGGACAGAATGGTTGGCTACACCTTC

J: TRBJ2-2
D: TRBD1
size: once
V: TRBV25-1
CDR3: CASSETGQGKTGELFF
DNA: TGTGCCAGCAGTGAAACCGGACAGGGAAAAACCGGGGAGCTGTTTTTT

J: TRBJ1-3
D: TRBD1
size: NA
V: TRBV30
CDR3: CAWSATGQGPSGNTIYF
DNA: TGTGCCTGGAGTGCGACTGGACAGGGTCCTTCTGGAAACACCATATATTTT

J: TRBJ2-4
D: NA
size: NA
V: TRBV5-8
CDR3: CASTILGGAPKNIQYF
DNA: TGTGCCAGCACCATCCTTGGGGGGGCCCCCAAAAACATTCAGTACTTC

J: TRBJ2-7
D: NA
size: NA
V: TRBV13
CDR3: CASGGPSSYEQYF
DNA: TGTGCCAGCGGCGGGCCGAGCTCCTACGAGCAGTACTTC

J: TRBJ2-5
D: NA
size: once
V: TRBV9
CDR3: CASSPSGMSSKKGTQYF
DNA: TGTGCCAGCAGCCCTAGTGGGATGAGCTCTAAAAAGGGTACCCAGTACTTC

J: TRBJ1-5
D: TRBD1
size: once
V: TRBV6-6
CDR3: CASRGTGTNQPQHF
DNA: TGTGCCAGCAGGGGGACAGGGACTAATCAGCCCCAGCATTTT

J: TRBJ2-1
D: TRBD2
size: NA
V: TRBV7-2
CDR3: CASSARLAGGPDEQFF
DNA: TGTGCCAGCAGCGCCCGACTAGCGGGAGGGCCCGATGAGCAGTTCTTC

J: TRBJ2-5
D: TRBD1
size: once
V: TRBV6-6
CDR3: CASSSGTESQETQYF
DNA: TGTGCCAGCAGTTCCGGGACAGAGAGCCAAGAGACCCAGTACTTC

J: TRBJ2-4
D: NA
size: NA
V: TRBV6-6
CDR3: CASSLDRLAKNIQYF
DNA: TGTGCCAGCAGCTTGGACAGATTAGCCAAAAACATTCAGTACTTC

J: TRBJ2-1
D: NA
size: NA
V: TRBV2
CDR3: CASRAGPMSAGEQFF
DNA: TGTGCCAGCAGGGCGGGCCCAATGTCAGCCGGTGAGCAGTTCTTC

J: TRBJ2-7
D: NA
size: NA
V: TRBV19
CDR3: CASLLTVGQHFLRRSYF
DNA: TGTGCCAGTCTCCTTACGGTCGGGCAGCACTTCCTACGGAGAAGTTACTTC

J: TRBJ2-1
D: TRBD1
size: NA
V: TRBV18
CDR3: CASSPDRGEQFF
DNA: TGTGCCAGCTCACCCGACAGGGGTGAGCAGTTCTTC

J: TRBJ2-7
D: TRBD1
size: NA
V: TRBV6-5
CDR3: CASSYSGTGPYEQYF
DNA: TGTGCCAGCAGTTATTCCGGGACAGGGCCCTACGAGCAGTACTTC

J: TRBJ1-5
D: TRBD1
size: NA
V: TRBV2
CDR3: CASSRGRGNQPQHF
DNA: TGTGCCAGCAGCAGGGGGCGCGGCAATCAGCCCCAGCATTTT

J: TRBJ2-5
D: NA
size: NA
V: TRBV9
CDR3: CASSVATAPRETQYF
DNA: TGTGCCAGCAGCGTAGCTACGGCCCCCAGGGAGACCCAGTACTTC

J: TRBJ1-1
D: NA
size: NA
V: TRBV28
CDR3: CASSSGVAEAFF
DNA: TGTGCCAGCAGTTCCGGGGTGGCTGAAGCTTTCTTT

J: TRBJ2-3
D: NA
size: NA
V: TRBV30
CDR3: CAWLDSDTDTQYF
DNA: TGTGCCTGGCTGGACTCCGACACAGATACGCAGTATTTT

J: TRBJ2-1
D: NA
size: NA
V: TRBV10-1
CDR3: CASSRDFNEQFF
DNA: TGCGCCAGCAGTAGGGACTTCAATGAGCAGTTCTTC

J: TRBJ2-7
D: NA
size: once
V: TRBV19
CDR3: CASSKVHGFEQYF
DNA: TGTGCCAGTAGTAAGGTCCACGGGTTCGAGCAGTACTTC

J: TRBJ2-3
D: TRBD2
size: NA
V: TRBV6-4
CDR3: CASSAQGLAGGGDTQYF
DNA: TGTGCCAGCAGTGCCCAGGGACTAGCGGGAGGTGGAGATACGCAGTATTTT

J: TRBJ2-3
D: NA
size: NA
V: TRBV5-4
CDR3: CASSRGPGILRTDTQYF
DNA: TGTGCCAGCAGCCGGGGGCCCGGGATTCTTAGGACAGATACGCAGTATTTT

J: TRBJ2-6
D: TRBD1
size: NA
V: TRBV15
CDR3: CATSREIGTGVSGANVLTF
DNA: TGTGCCACCAGCAGAGAGATTGGGACAGGGGTCTCTGGGGCCAACGTCCTGACTTTC

J: TRBJ1-4
D: NA
size: NA
V: TRBV14
CDR3: CASSQAARKLFF
DNA: TGTGCCAGCAGCCAAGCCGCCCGAAAACTGTTTTTT